The 27 T cell receptor beta chains given below trace back to one sample, sequenced in a study of T cell repertoires in cytomegalovirus infection. MiXCR, run by TCRdb on the reads, gives a single entry per CDR3 protein. The data hold hundreds of thousands of distinct CDR3 sequences, with 25% to 40% observed a single time. Sequencing was carried out using PBMCs. The receptor source for this set is a human donor in good health (CMV status not recorded). Some clones in this sample may be carry-over from other donors' samples.

At least ten counts were recorded for this clonotype. The V and J genes are TRBV7-2 and TRBJ1-5, with D tentatively TRBD1 (6 bases). This CDR3 spans 15 amino acids. Trimming shortened V by 7 bases and J by 9 bases, and 22 bases separated the two germline ends. CDR1 is SGHTA and CDR2 is FQGNSA in the germline V gene. The CDR3 DNA reads TGTGCCAGCACAAAAGAGGGGGGCCCGATCGGGCCCCAGCATTTT. Protein sequence: CASTKEGGPIGPQHF.

This rearrangement joins TRBV24-1 to TRBJ2-1; D is undetermined. The CDR3 sequence is 13 residues long. The ends were cut back, 1 base at V and 9 bases at J, with 9 bases in the middle. The V gene's germline CDR1 is KGHDR and CDR2 SFDVKD. In DNA form, the CDR3 reads TGTGCCACCAGTGATTTCCCTAGTGGTGAGCAGTTCTTC. This gives the protein CATSDFPSGEQFF.

The chain joins TRBV24-1 to TRBJ2-2; TRBD1 is a possible D gene (5 bases). This CDR3 comprises 17 residues. Between the trimmed V and J ends, which lost 2 bases and 1 base, there was a span of 13 bases. Germline V gives CDR1 KGHDR, CDR2 SFDVKD. The CDR3 nucleotides read TGTGCCACCAGTGATTCAGGGATTGTCGGGAACACCGGGGAGCTGTTTTTT. Its protein product is CATSDSGIVGNTGELFF.

The gene calls are TRBV7-2 and TRBJ1-6; weak D call: TRBD1 (6 bases). The germline CDR1 and CDR2 sequences are SGHTA and FQGNSA. The CDR3 length is 16 residues. V lost 3 bases, J lost 7 bases, and 16 bases lay in between. This chain's CDR3 is CASSLEGVGKNSPLHF. CDR3 DNA sequence: TGTGCCAGCAGCTTGGAGGGGGTCGGGAAAAATTCACCCCTCCACTTT. Full variable domain (remainder filled in from reference TRBV7-2 and TRBJ1-6): GAGVSQSPSNKVTEKGKDVELRCDPISGHTALYWYRQSLGQGLEFLIYFQGNSAPDKSGLPSDRFSAERTGGSVSTLTIQRTQQEDSAVYLCASSLEGVGKNSPLHFGNGTRLTVT.

This clonotype was seen only a few times. The genes are TRBV12-3 or TRBV12-4 and TRBJ1-5; D uncertain. V gave up 6 bases and J gave up 3 bases, with 6 bases separating them. The CDR3 contains 12 residues. CDR3: CASRQNNQPQHF. In DNA form, the CDR3 reads TGTGCCAGCAGGCAAAACAATCAGCCCCAGCATTTT.

Notes on this clonotype: This is likely a read error, given that the CDR3 carries no conserved phenylalanine or tryptophan at its end. The rearrangement links TRBV5-4 to TRBJ2-7; D perhaps matches TRBD2 (5 bases). The CDR3 has 16 amino acids. The germline V and J ends were trimmed by 2 bases and 3 bases, with 18 bases remaining between them. Germline assignment: CDR1 SGHNT and CDR2 YYREEE (reference sequence). CDR3 in amino acids: CASSFMLAEAVYEQYC. Written as DNA, the CDR3 is TGTGCCAGCAGCTTCATGCTAGCAGAAGCGGTCTACGAGCAGTACTGC.

The chain recombines TRBV27 with TRBJ2-1; 7 bases align to TRBD2. Germline loops: CDR1 MNHEY, CDR2 SMNVEV (reference sequence). After removal of 6 bases from V and 3 bases from J, the junction contained 11 bases not matched to a gene. CDR3 size: 16 residues. CDR3 coding DNA: TGTGCCAGCAGCCCCACCGGGCGGGGGTACTACAATGAGCAGTTCTTC. This translates into CASSPTGRGYYNEQFF.

This clonotype has just a few counts. V usage is TRBV19 and J usage is TRBJ2-2; possibly TRBD2 for D (5 bases). Germline assignment: CDR1 LNHDA and CDR2 SQIVND (reference sequence). V shed 3 bases and J shed 0 bases, with 17 bases lying between them. The CDR3 runs to 18 residues. CDR3: CASSIWAVGGTNTGELFF. The CDR3 DNA is TGTGCCAGTAGTATTTGGGCGGTCGGAGGTACGAACACCGGGGAGCTGTTTTTT.

The chain has TRBV2 and TRBJ1-2; D gene unclear. V shed 3 bases and J shed 4 bases, with 12 bases lying between them. This CDR3 comprises 14 residues. Looked up from germline, CDR1 is SNHLY and CDR2 is FYNNEI. CDR3 protein: CASSDLGSLYGYTF. The CDR3 DNA is TGTGCCAGCAGTGATTTAGGGTCACTCTATGGCTACACCTTC.

There are a few counts of this clonotype. The chain carries TRBV20-1 and TRBJ2-3; perhaps TRBD2 as D (6 bases). The length of the CDR3 is 13 residues. Trimming shortened V by 0 bases and J by 6 bases, and 10 bases separated the two germline ends. Germline values: CDR1 DFQATT, CDR2 SNEGSKA (reference sequence). The CDR3 nucleotides are TGCAGTGCTAGAGATGCTAGCGCCGATACGCAGTATTTT. Translation: CSARDASADTQYF.

The chain joins TRBV20-1 to TRBJ1-1, with a tentative D call TRBD1 (5 bases). The V end lost 1 base, the J end lost 4 bases, and 13 bases lay between the germline ends. The CDR3 is 14 amino acids. In germline, CDR1 is DFQATT, CDR2 SNEGSKA (reference sequence). CDR3 DNA sequence: TGCAGTGCTAGAGGGTTTGCAGGGAGCACTGAAGCTTTCTTT. Protein product: CSARGFAGSTEAFF.

This clonotype showed up just a few times. The rearrangement links TRBV27 to TRBJ2-2; 10 nucleotides align to TRBD1. Germline lookup yields CDR1 MNHEY and CDR2 SMNVEV (reference sequence). The CDR3 has 18 residues. Trimming took 7 bases from V and 4 from J; bases not matched to a gene: 15. The CDR3: CASTPGQGRPRSTGELFF. The CDR3 nucleotides read TGTGCCAGCACTCCGGGACAGGGGCGGCCTCGGAGCACCGGGGAGCTGTTTTTT.

This clonotype was seen repeatedly, ten times or more. This chain links TRBV6-5 with TRBJ1-6; 9 bases agree with TRBD1. The V segment lost 5 bases and the J segment 10 bases; nucleotides outside the gene matches: 12. The germline V gene encodes CDR1 MNHEY and CDR2 SVGAGI. The CDR3 covers 16 residues. CDR3 protein: CASSNDRGMVGSPLHF. CDR3 sequence (DNA): TGTGCCAGCAGTAACGACAGGGGGATGGTCGGCTCACCCCTCCACTTT.

The chain is built from TRBV18 and TRBJ1-4; unclear D gene. From germline, CDR1 is KGHSH and CDR2 LQKENI. CDR3 length: 17 amino acids. V lost 1 base, J lost 7 bases, and 19 bases lay in between. The CDR3 protein is CASSPRFGPRGPEKLFF. The CDR3 nucleotides are TGTGCCAGCTCACCACGGTTTGGTCCGCGAGGGCCTGAAAAACTGTTTTTT. The full variable domain, rest sourced from reference TRBV18 and TRBJ1-4, is NAGVMQNPRHLVRRRGQEARLRCSPMKGHSHVYWYRQLPEEGLKFMVYLQKENIIDESGMPKERFSAEFPKEGPSILRIQQVVRGDSAAYFCASSPRFGPRGPEKLFFGSGTQLSVL.

This clonotype was counted many times. CDR3 nucleotides: TGTGCCAGCAGCTTGGGGGCGAGGGGGACTGAAGCTTTCTTT. Its protein is CASSLGARGTEAFF. The chain employs TRBV7-2 and TRBJ1-1, with D possibly TRBD1 on 6 matching bases. CDR3 size: 14 residues. From germline, CDR1 is SGHTA and CDR2 FQGNSA. Trimming took 3 bases from V and 5 from J, leaving 13 bases between them.

With respect to this clonotype: At one end the junction does not follow the germline gene, possibly because of a read error. The CDR3 DNA follows: TGCAGCGTTGAATCAGGGGGCATATACAATGAGCAGGTCTTC. It yields the protein CSVESGGIYNEQVF. This chain joins TRBV29-1 and TRBJ2-1; TRBD1 matches 8 bases. The CDR3 is 14 residues long. Germline V lookup: CDR1 SQVTM, CDR2 ANQGSEA.

A few counts support this clonotype. This sequence joins TRBV7-2 and TRBJ2-6; D unclear. CDR3 length: 15 residues. V was shortened by 5 bases and J by 0 bases, with 8 bases between the two germline ends. CDR1 and CDR2 from the germline V gene are SGHTA and FQGNSA. CDR3 in amino acids: CASSVDFSGANVLTF. CDR3 DNA: TGTGCCAGCAGCGTCGACTTCTCTGGGGCCAACGTCCTGACTTTC.

The V gene is TRBV2, the J gene TRBJ1-5; D possibly corresponds to TRBD1 (5 bases). V was cut by 7 bases and J by 0 bases, with 10 bases left in between. This CDR3 is built from 14 residues. Per germline, CDR1 SNHLY and CDR2 FYNNEI. CDR3 loop: CASTDRNSNQPQHF. CDR3 bases: TGTGCCAGCACCGACAGAAATAGCAATCAGCCCCAGCATTTT.

This chain joins TRBV18 and TRBJ1-2; D is perhaps TRBD1 (5 bases). Germline CDR1 KGHSH, CDR2 LQKENI. Trimming removed 3 bases from V and 0 bases from J, with 17 bases in between. The CDR3 is made up of 17 amino acids. As DNA, the CDR3 is TGTGCCAGCTCACCCTCGTCCGGGACGTCAGCTAACTATGGCTACACCTTC. This translates into CASSPSSGTSANYGYTF.

This sequence joins TRBV19 and TRBJ1-2; D perhaps matches TRBD1 (6 bases). Trimming cost V 6 bases and J 5 bases, with 19 bases left between them. CDR3 length equals 15 residues. CDR1 and CDR2 from the germline V gene are LNHDA and SQIVND (reference sequence). The CDR3 coding sequence is TGTGCCAGTAGAACTGCCCCCACAGGGAAGTATGGCTACACCTTC. As protein: CASRTAPTGKYGYTF. The variable domain in full, with the rest retrieved from reference TRBV19 and TRBJ1-2, is DGGITQSPKYLFRKEGQNVTLSCEQNLNHDAMYWYRQDPGQGLRLIYYSQIVNDFQKGDIAEGYSVSREKKESFPLTVTSAQKNPTAFYLCASRTAPTGKYGYTFGSGTRLTVV.

The CDR3 loop reads CAISVRGKGEGEQYF. The CDR3 bases are TGTGCCATCTCGGTCCGTGGTAAGGGGGAAGGCGAGCAGTACTTC. This sequence joins TRBV10-3 and TRBJ2-7, with a possible D match to TRBD1 (6 bases). The germline V gene encodes CDR1 ENHRY and CDR2 SYGVKD. Trimming pared 8 bases from V and 6 bases from J, leaving 23 bases between. The CDR3 covers 15 residues.

This clonotype was counted only a few times. The chain joins TRBV3-1 to TRBJ1-5; D not certain. This CDR3 is 14 amino acids long. Germline CDR1 LGHDT, CDR2 YNNKEL (reference sequence). With 3 bases removed from V and 1 base from J, the gap between germline ends came to 7 bases. The CDR3 region is CASSQSASNQPQHF. The CDR3 bases are TGTGCCAGCAGCCAGTCAGCCAGCAATCAGCCCCAGCATTTT. Full variable domain (rest looked up from reference TRBV3-1 and TRBJ1-5): DTAVSQTPKYLVTQMGNDKSIKCEQNLGHDTMYWYKQDSKKFLKIMFSYNNKELIINETVPNRFSPKSPDKAHLNLHINSLELGDSAVYFCASSQSASNQPQHFGDGTRLSIL.

This chain uses TRBV6-5 with TRBJ2-3; TRBD2 matches at 10 bases. The CDR3 has 15 residues. The germline V gene has CDR1 MNHEY and CDR2 SVGAGI. The V gene end was trimmed by 10 bases and the J gene end by 2 bases; junction bases not matched to a gene: 9. The CDR3 DNA is TGTGCCACCTCAGCGGGGGGGGCCCCCACAGATACGCAGTATTTT. It yields the protein CATSAGGAPTDTQYF.

This clonotype was detected a few times. This sequence joins TRBV10-3 and TRBJ2-1; TRBD2 matches at 8 bases. This CDR3 contains 15 residues. After removal of 4 bases from V and 5 bases from J, the junction contained 7 bases not matched to a gene. Looked up from germline, CDR1 is ENHRY and CDR2 is SYGVKD. The DNA for the CDR3 is TGTGCCATCAGTGCACCGGGACTAGAAAACAATGAGCAGTTCTTC. Translation: CAISAPGLENNEQFF.

This clonotype was counted only a few times. The CDR3 spells CASSLKAGGPNREQFF. For the CDR3, the DNA is TGTGCCAGCAGTTTAAAGGCGGGGGGGCCGAATCGTGAGCAGTTCTTC. This chain uses TRBV27 with TRBJ2-1; 9 nucleotides agree with TRBD2. There are 16 residues in the CDR3. The germline V gene has CDR1 MNHEY and CDR2 SMNVEV (reference sequence). The junction had 11 bases not matched to a gene; V was cut back by 2 bases and J by 9 bases.

This clonotype was seen a few times. The chain links TRBV28 to TRBJ1-2; TRBD1 matches 7 bases. Germline loops: CDR1 MDHEN, CDR2 SYDVKM. The CDR3 spans 14 residues. The J segment lost 4 bases and the V segment lost 5 bases, leaving 7 bases of the junction unmatched. The CDR3 DNA sequence: TGTGCCAGCAGTAGGCGGGACAGAATCTATGGCTACACCTTC. Its protein product is CASSRRDRIYGYTF.

V and J are TRBV2 and TRBJ1-5; possible D gene TRBD1, 5 bases. V lost 3 bases to trimming and J lost 9 bases, with 15 bases between them. This CDR3 has 14 amino acids. Per germline, CDR1 SNHLY and CDR2 FYNNEI. In DNA form, the CDR3 reads TGTGCCAGCAGTGAGGTGTCTGCCGGGGGGCCCCAGCATTTT. Protein: CASSEVSAGGPQHF.